Each of the 32 T cell receptor beta chains below was sequenced from the same sample in a study of control samples from healthy donors and cancer patients. Clones were read by immunoSEQ multiplex PCR, and TCRdb kept only the in-frame ones, dropping some. The repertoire consists of around 90,000 clones, with around nine tenths occurring once and the leading ten covering more than 20%. Material for sequencing was blood. These receptors were obtained from a man younger than 40 in good health.

The chain links TRBV5-1 to TRBJ2-1; 7 nucleotides match TRBD1. J gave up 6 bases and V 1 base, and 10 bases lay outside the gene matches. The length of the CDR3 is 16 residues. In germline, CDR1 is SGHRS, CDR2 YFSETQ. The CDR3 nucleotides read TGCGCCAGCAGCTTGCCTAGGACAGGAGTCGGCAATGAGCAGTTCTTC. Protein: CASSLPRTGVGNEQFF.

This chain uses TRBV19 with TRBJ1-5, with a tentative D call TRBD1 (5 bases). The V end was cut by 3 bases, the J end by 0 bases, with 15 bases between. The CDR3 is 17 amino acids. CDR1 and CDR2 (germline): LNHDA, SQIVND (reference sequence). The CDR3 DNA is TGTGCCAGTAGTATTAGGGGCCAGGAGATTAGCAATCAGCCCCAGCATTTT. Translation gives CASSIRGQEISNQPQHF.

V is TRBV27 and J is TRBJ1-1; the D gene is possibly TRBD1 (6 bases). The germline V gene has CDR1 MNHEY and CDR2 SMNVEV (reference sequence). Trimming shortened V by 6 bases and J by 6 bases, and 17 bases separated the two germline ends. The CDR3 is 14 amino acids. The CDR3 here is CASSPSVDRPEAFF. CDR3 DNA sequence: TGTGCCAGCAGCCCTAGTGTCGACAGGCCTGAAGCTTTCTTT.

In its sample, this clone was seen once. At the DNA level, this CDR3 is encoded by other sequences in the same sample as well. This chain connects TRBV2 to TRBJ2-5; 7 bases are shared with TRBD2. With V trimmed by 3 bases and J by 2 bases, 3 bases remained unmatched. CDR3 length equals 14 residues. Germline values: CDR1 SNHLY, CDR2 FYNNEI. The CDR3 spells CASSEGRGQETQYF. The CDR3 bases are TGTGCCAGCAGTGAGGGGAGGGGACAAGAGACCCAGTACTTC.

V usage is TRBV19 and J usage is TRBJ1-1, with TRBD1 as a possible D gene (6 bases). Germline lookup yields CDR1 LNHDA and CDR2 SQIVND (reference sequence). There are 13 residues in the CDR3. V was pared by 3 bases and J by 7 bases, with 12 bases between. The DNA of the CDR3 is TGTGCCAGTAGTATCGGGGGGCGTGGTGAAGCTTTCTTT. Its protein is CASSIGGRGEAFF.

In its sample, this clone was seen a few times. CDR3 region: CASSQGANGELFF. In DNA form, the CDR3 reads TGTGCCAGCAGCCAGGGGGCAAACGGGGAGCTGTTTTTT. The chain combines TRBV3-1 (or the pseudogene TRBV3-2) with TRBJ2-2; weak D call: TRBD1 (6 bases). Between the trimmed V and J ends, which lost 3 bases and 7 bases, there was a span of 9 bases. The CDR3 length is 13 residues. CDR1 is LGHDT and CDR2 is YNNKEL in the germline V gene (reference sequence).

The CDR3, as DNA: TGTGCCAGCAACCGAGGGGTGGGGAACACTGAAGCTTTCTTT. Protein: CASNRGVGNTEAFF. The rearrangement joins TRBV5-6 to TRBJ1-1; a weak D match, TRBD1 (5 bases). V lost 6 bases and J 1 base, leaving 13 bases between the germline ends. Germline loops: CDR1 SGHDT, CDR2 YYEEEE. The CDR3 is 14 amino acids.

The chain has TRBV27 and TRBJ2-3; 8 bases match TRBD2. CDR1 MNHEY and CDR2 SMNVEV come from the germline V gene (reference sequence). The CDR3 runs 14 residues. J lost 7 bases, V lost 4 bases, and 7 bases had no gene match. The CDR3 sequence: CASSWNGGAHTQYF. The CDR3 DNA sequence: TGTGCCAGCAGTTGGAACGGGGGGGCTCATACGCAGTATTTT.

The chain's CDR3 is CASSSGQGKGNTEAFF. The CDR3 coding sequence is TGTGCCAGCAGTTCTGGACAGGGGAAGGGGAACACTGAAGCTTTCTTT. V usage is TRBV6-5 and J usage is TRBJ1-1, with 9 bases that match TRBD1. J was trimmed by 1 base and V by 4 bases; bases with no gene match: 7. Germline loops: CDR1 MNHEY, CDR2 SVGAGI. The CDR3 runs 16 residues.

The chain combines TRBV18 with TRBJ1-1; D unclear. The CDR3 is 12 residues long. V lost 3 bases to trimming and J lost 1 base, with 3 bases between them. Germline CDR1 is KGHSH and CDR2 is LQKENI. This CDR3 is CASSPSNTEAFF. CDR3 nucleotide sequence: TGTGCCAGCTCACCCTCGAACACTGAAGCTTTCTTT.

The chain combines TRBV19 with TRBJ2-1, with D hard to call. Per germline, CDR1 LNHDA and CDR2 SQIVND (reference sequence). The germline V and J ends were trimmed by 8 bases and 6 bases, with 14 bases remaining between them. CDR3 size: 13 residues. CDR3 sequence reads: CASSPSPGNEQFF. The CDR3 region has the DNA TGTGCCAGTTCCCCCTCCCCTGGCAATGAGCAGTTCTTC.

This chain uses TRBV5-6 with TRBJ2-5; 7 positions agree with TRBD2. Trimming at V came to 5 bases and at J to 7 bases, leaving 14 bases not matched to a gene. CDR3 length: 15 amino acids. Germline CDR1 SGHDT, CDR2 YYEEEE. Written as DNA, the CDR3 is TGTGCCAGCAGACCGGGGGGATGGTTATTGGGGACCCAGTACTTC. Its protein is CASRPGGWLLGTQYF.

The gene calls are TRBV4-1 and TRBJ2-5; no clear D. CDR1 is MGHRA and CDR2 is YSYEKL in the germline V gene. With 1 base removed from V and 0 bases from J, the gap between germline ends came to 6 bases. The CDR3 is 14 residues long. The CDR3 DNA follows: TGCGCCAGCAGCCAAGTAAGGGACCAAGAGACCCAGTACTTC. It specifies CASSQVRDQETQYF.

The V and J genes are TRBV7-8 and TRBJ2-7; D perhaps matches TRBD2 (6 bases). The CDR3 runs to 13 residues. Germline V lookup: CDR1 SGHVS, CDR2 FQNEAQ. Trimming shortened V by 4 bases and J by 1 base, and 8 bases separated the two germline ends. The CDR3: CASSWDLSYEQYF. CDR3 nucleotides: TGTGCCAGCAGCTGGGACTTGTCCTACGAGCAGTACTTC.

The chain links TRBV24-1 to TRBJ2-3, with TRBD2 matching over 8 bases. In germline, CDR1 is KGHDR, CDR2 SFDVKD. J gave up 4 bases and V 1 base, and 3 bases lay outside the gene matches. This CDR3 is built from 15 residues. The CDR3 reads CATSDLGGGPDTQYF. CDR3 nucleotide sequence: TGTGCCACCAGTGATTTAGGCGGGGGGCCAGATACGCAGTATTTT.

This clone was found a few times. The chain couples TRBV15 to TRBJ1-2, with 7 bases matching TRBD1. This CDR3 spans 17 amino acids. The V gene end was trimmed by 7 bases and the J gene end by 1 base; junction bases not matched to a gene: 15. Looked up from germline, CDR1 is LNHNV and CDR2 is YYDKDF (reference sequence). CDR3 coding DNA: TGTGCCACCAAGGGCCACCAATACACAGGGGTTAACTATGGCTACACCTTC. It is translated as CATKGHQYTGVNYGYTF.

The chain combines TRBV6-6 with TRBJ2-2; 10 nucleotides line up with TRBD1. The trim removed 6 bases at V and 0 bases at J, leaving 1 base unmatched. Looked up from germline, CDR1 is MNHNY and CDR2 is SVGAGI (reference sequence). The CDR3 covers 15 residues. CDR3 DNA sequence: TGTGCCAGCAGCGGACAGGGGGCGAACACCGGGGAGCTGTTTTTT. Its protein product is CASSGQGANTGELFF.

The chain is built from TRBV24-1 and TRBJ2-1; D possibly corresponds to TRBD1 (6 bases). CDR1 and CDR2 from the germline V gene are KGHDR and SFDVKD. The CDR3 consists of 11 residues. Trimming took off 1 base at V and 12 bases at J, with 6 bases between the two ends. The CDR3 nucleotides are TGTGCCACCAGTGATTTACAGGGGCAGTTCTTC. Its protein product is CATSDLQGQFF.

The chain couples TRBV6-5 to TRBJ2-3; 13 bases are a match to TRBD2. The CDR3 length is 13 residues. Unmatched junction bases numbered 3, after V lost 10 bases and J lost 5 bases. Germline CDR1 is MNHEY and CDR2 is SVGAGI. CDR3 in DNA: TGTGCCACGGGACTAGCGGGGATAGATACGCAGTATTTT. Its protein product is CATGLAGIDTQYF.

The chain combines TRBV5-1 with TRBJ2-3; 7 nucleotides align to TRBD1. CDR3 length equals 18 residues. After removal of 5 bases from V and 0 bases from J, the junction contained 15 bases not matched to a gene. Germline V gene lookup returns CDR1 SGHRS and CDR2 YFSETQ. The CDR3 protein is CASSRGPTGQSSTDTQYF. CDR3 nucleotides: TGCGCCAGCAGTCGGGGCCCTACGGGACAGTCTAGCACAGATACGCAGTATTTT.

The J gene is TRBJ1-5, the V gene TRBV27; D not certain. Germline V gives CDR1 MNHEY, CDR2 SMNVEV (reference sequence). The ends were cut back, 2 bases at V and 2 bases at J, with 7 bases in the middle. CDR3 length: 14 residues. The CDR3 is CASSLGYGNQPQHF. The CDR3 DNA follows: TGTGCCAGCAGTTTAGGGTATGGCAATCAGCCCCAGCATTTT.

This sequence joins TRBV12-5 and TRBJ2-2, with unresolved D. There are 13 residues in the CDR3. The germline V and J ends were trimmed by 5 bases and 6 bases, with 10 bases remaining between them. Germline CDR1 is LGHNT and CDR2 is FRNRAP. Here the CDR3 reads CASGHWGSGELFF. DNA of the CDR3: TGTGCTAGTGGTCACTGGGGTTCCGGGGAGCTGTTTTTT. Filled out from reference TRBV12-5 and TRBJ2-2, the complete variable domain reads DARVTQTPRHKVTEMGQEVTMRCQPILGHNTVFWYRQTMMQGLELLAYFRNRAPLDDSGMPKDRFSAEMPDATLATLKIQPSEPRDSAVYFCASGHWGSGELFFGEGSRLTVL.

This clone was picked up a small number of times. J is TRBJ1-5 and V is TRBV7-8; 10 nucleotides line up with TRBD1. V gave up 5 bases and J gave up 4 bases; unmatched junction bases: 8. This CDR3 contains 16 residues. The germline CDR1 and CDR2 sequences are SGHVS and FQNEAQ. CDR3 in DNA: TGTGCCAGCAGCCCTGGGTCGGGACAGGGGAATCAGCCCCAGCATTTT. Amino acids: CASSPGSGQGNQPQHF.

This rearrangement joins TRBV28 to TRBJ1-1, with D tentatively TRBD1 (6 bases). CDR1 MDHEN and CDR2 SYDVKM come from the germline V gene. V was shortened by 4 bases and J by 1 base, with 13 bases between the two germline ends. This CDR3 has 15 residues. The CDR3 is CASSSTGRGNTEAFF. Written as DNA, the CDR3 is TGTGCCAGCAGTTCAACAGGGAGGGGGAACACTGAAGCTTTCTTT.

This clone has at least ten counts. The chain employs TRBV19 and TRBJ2-2, with D possibly matching TRBD2 (5 bases). Germline V gene data show CDR1 as LNHDA and CDR2 as SQIVND (reference sequence). The CDR3 is 14 residues long. V lost 6 bases to trimming and J lost 5 bases, with 13 bases between them. CDR3 nucleotide sequence: TGTGCCAGTAGCTTCGTGCGGGTTACCGGGGAGCTGTTTTTT. This gives the protein CASSFVRVTGELFF.

V gene TRBV4-1 combines with J gene TRBJ1-1; TRBD1 might be the D (6 bases). Germline V gives CDR1 MGHRA, CDR2 YSYEKL. CDR3 length: 15 residues. V lost 5 bases, J lost 1 base, and 14 bases lay in between. CDR3 in DNA: TGCGCCAGCAGCGCCAACAGGGTTGGGAACACTGAAGCTTTCTTT. Encoded protein: CASSANRVGNTEAFF.

The chain joins TRBV6-5 to TRBJ1-4; 8 positions agree with TRBD1. Germline values: CDR1 MNHEY, CDR2 SVGAGI. The CDR3 has 14 amino acids. Trimming at V came to 11 bases and at J to 3 bases, leaving 8 bases not matched to a gene. This CDR3 reads CAVGQGDSNEKLFF. The CDR3 coding sequence is TGTGCCGTCGGACAGGGAGACTCTAATGAAAAACTGTTTTTT.

The chain carries TRBV6-6 and TRBJ2-5; D gene ambiguous. V was pared by 3 bases and J by 3 bases, with 5 bases between. Germline V gives CDR1 MNHNY, CDR2 SVGAGI (reference sequence). The CDR3 has 12 amino acids. CDR3 nucleotide sequence: TGTGCCAGCAGTTATGAAAAAGAGACCCAGTACTTC. Translating gives CASSYEKETQYF.

In its sample, this clone was seen once. The rearrangement links TRBV3-1 (or the pseudogene TRBV3-2) to TRBJ2-5; D perhaps matches TRBD2 (5 bases). The ends were cut back, 1 base at V and 7 bases at J, with 10 bases in the middle. The length of the CDR3 is 13 residues. CDR1 LGHDT and CDR2 YNNKEL come from the germline V gene (reference sequence). CDR3 sequence: CASSQGTRGTQYF. The CDR3 DNA is TGTGCCAGCAGCCAAGGGACTCGGGGGACCCAGTACTTC.

This clone was detected a few times. The rearrangement joins TRBV6-5 to TRBJ1-2, with a possible D match to TRBD1 (5 bases). Per germline, CDR1 MNHEY and CDR2 SVGAGI. Between the trimmed V and J ends, which lost 10 bases and 7 bases, there was a span of 16 bases. This CDR3 has 12 amino acids. The CDR3 DNA reads TGTGCCATTCTCGAGTGGGGGTCTGGCTACACCTTC. It encodes CAILEWGSGYTF.

The chain is built from TRBV7-9 and TRBJ1-1; unclear D gene. Per germline, CDR1 SEHNR and CDR2 FQNEAQ (reference sequence). The CDR3 totals 11 residues. Trimming cost V 4 bases and J 6 bases, with 6 bases left between them. CDR3 nucleotide sequence: TGTGCCAGCAGCTCACCCCCTGAAGCTTTCTTT. This gives the protein CASSSPPEAFF. Using reference TRBV7-9 and TRBJ1-1 for the parts outside the CDR3, the full variable domain is DTGVSQNPRHKITKRGQNVTFRCDPISEHNRLYWYRQTLGQGPEFLTYFQNEAQLEKSRLLSDRFSAERPKGSFSTLEIQRTEQGDSAMYLCASSSPPEAFFGQGTRLTVV.

The chain has TRBV9 and TRBJ2-7, with 9 nucleotides matching TRBD1. The V gene's germline CDR1 is SGDLS and CDR2 YYNGEE. V was clipped by 3 bases and J by 4 bases; unmatched bases: 8. The CDR3 is 15 residues long. The CDR3 region has the DNA TGTGCCAGCAGCGCCCCGGGACAGGGTGTGTACGAGCAGTACGTC. Residues: CASSAPGQGVYEQYV.